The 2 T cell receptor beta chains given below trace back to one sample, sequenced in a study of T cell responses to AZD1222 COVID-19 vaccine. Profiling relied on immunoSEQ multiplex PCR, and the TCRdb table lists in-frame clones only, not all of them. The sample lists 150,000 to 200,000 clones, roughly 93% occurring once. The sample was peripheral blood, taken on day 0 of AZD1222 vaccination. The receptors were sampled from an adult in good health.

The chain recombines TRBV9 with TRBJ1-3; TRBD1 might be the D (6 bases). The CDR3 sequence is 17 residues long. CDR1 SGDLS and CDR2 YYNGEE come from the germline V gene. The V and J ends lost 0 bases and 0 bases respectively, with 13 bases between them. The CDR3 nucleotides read TGTGCCAGCAGCGTAGGGGGGGCCGCTATCTCTGGAAACACCATATATTTT. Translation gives CASSVGGAAISGNTIYF. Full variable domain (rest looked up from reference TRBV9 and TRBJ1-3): DSGVTQTPKHLITATGQRVTLRCSPRSGDLSVYWYQQSLDQGLQFLIQYYNGEERAKGNILERFSAQQFPDLHSELNLSSLELGDSALYFCASSVGGAAISGNTIYFGEGSWLTVV.

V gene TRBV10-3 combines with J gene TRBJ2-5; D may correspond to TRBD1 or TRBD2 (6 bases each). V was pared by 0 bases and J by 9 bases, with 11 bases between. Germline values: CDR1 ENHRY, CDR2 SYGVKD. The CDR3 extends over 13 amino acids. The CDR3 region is CAISESGGGAQYF. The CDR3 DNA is TGTGCCATCAGTGAGTCGGGGGGCGGGGCCCAGTACTTC.